What follows describes a single T cell receptor (beta chain). What it binds is not known. Patients were excluded for uncontrolled infection, other autoimmune disease, pregnancy or lactation. CDR1 is MNHNS, CDR2 SASEGT, per germline. The junction had 16 bases not matched to a gene; V was cut back by 9 bases and J by 5 bases. This CDR3 has 16 residues. This specimen comes from a study of T cells in Graves' hyperthyroidism and ophthalmopathy. Whole-study context: Prior to any treatment, at the point of initial diagnosis, peripheral blood was collected.

Study-level results: The blood repertoire included most of the expanded thyroid clonotypes above 0.001.

From RNA transcripts, TCR beta CDR3 regions were amplified. With the HTBI primer set, the TCR CDR3 went through a first round of RT-PCR. TCRdb called the multiplex PCR reads again in MiXCR, with one record for every CDR3 protein. Of around 180,000 distinct CDR3 sequences in the sample, 17% are singletons; the top ten hold 25% to 30%. Sequences were obtained from blood. The receptor's source is a woman between 50 and 59 years old with Graves' hyperthyroidism. The chain uses TRBV6-1 and TRBJ1-1; TRBD1 agrees at 9 bases. The CDR3 DNA follows: TGTGCCAGTAGACGCCAGGACAGGGGAGGAAGGACTGAAGCTTTCTTT. Amino acid sequence: CASRRQDRGGRTEAFF.